In this sample, the clone carrying this T cell receptor (beta chain) turned up many times. As yet, its antigen is unknown. The entry originates in a study of tumor-infiltrating lymphocytes in primary liver carcinoma. Regarding the study as a whole: Blood fell significantly below tumors in its top-250-clone fraction (p = 0.039).

Starting material for RNA and DNA co-extraction consisted of about 17-34 mg of unsorted bulk tissue. With a constant-region primer, TCR beta cDNA was made from roughly 500 ng of total RNA. What produced the TCR beta libraries was three nested multiplex PCR rounds using slightly modified ARM-PCR. The first two PCR rounds used TRBV1-TRBV30 forward primers with a C-beta reverse primer, about 10 cycles each. MiXCR, applied by TCRdb to the multiplex PCR reads, yields one record per CDR3 protein. The sample contains 95,000 to 150,000 distinct CDR3 sequences, under 65% of which appear only once. The V end lost 3 bases, the J end lost 0 bases, and 26 bases lay between the germline ends. The CDR3 length is 20 residues. Germline V gene data show CDR1 as SGHNT and CDR2 as YYREEE (reference sequence).

This sequence was found in an older woman with primary liver carcinoma and hepatitis B virus infection. The sample consisted of liver tumor tissue from sampling region 3. The subset here: tumor region T3, left-lateral pole. This chain connects TRBV5-4 to TRBJ2-3; D is perhaps TRBD2 (5 bases). The CDR3 coding sequence is TGTGCCAGCAGCTCTTCTAGCTCCCTTTTCCAATCTTCTAGCACAGATACGCAGTATTTT. Its translation: CASSSSSSLFQSSSTDTQYF.